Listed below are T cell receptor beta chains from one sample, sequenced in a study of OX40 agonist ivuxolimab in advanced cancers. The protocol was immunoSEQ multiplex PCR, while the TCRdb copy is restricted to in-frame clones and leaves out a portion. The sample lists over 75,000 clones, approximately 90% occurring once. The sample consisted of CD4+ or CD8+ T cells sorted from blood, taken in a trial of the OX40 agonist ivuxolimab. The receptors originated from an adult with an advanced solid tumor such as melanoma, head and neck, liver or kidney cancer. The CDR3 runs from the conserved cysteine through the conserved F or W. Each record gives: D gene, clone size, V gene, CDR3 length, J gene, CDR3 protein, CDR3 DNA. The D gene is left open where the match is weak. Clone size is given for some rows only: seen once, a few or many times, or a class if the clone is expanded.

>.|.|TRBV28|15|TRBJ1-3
CASSSRDGSGNTIYF
TGTGCCAGCAGTTCCAGGGACGGCTCTGGAAACACCATATATTTT
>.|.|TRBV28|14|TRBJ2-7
CASSLGPMSYEQYF
TGTGCCAGCAGCCTCGGACCCATGTCCTACGAGCAGTACTTC
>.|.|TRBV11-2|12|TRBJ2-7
CASSLTFGPQYF
TGTGCCAGCAGCCTCACCTTCGGTCCGCAGTACTTC
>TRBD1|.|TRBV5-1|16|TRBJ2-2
CASSFGQGVITGELFF
TGCGCCAGCAGCTTTGGACAGGGTGTAATCACCGGGGAGCTGTTTTTT
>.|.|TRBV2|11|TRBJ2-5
CASSEPETQYF
TGTGCCAGCAGTGAGCCAGAGACCCAGTACTTC
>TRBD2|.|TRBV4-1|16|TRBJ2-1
CASSQLSGRASNEQFF
TGCGCCAGCAGCCAATTAAGCGGGAGGGCCTCCAATGAGCAGTTCTTC
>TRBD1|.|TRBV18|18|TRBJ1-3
CASSPPGTGRASGNTIYF
TGTGCCAGCTCACCACCGGGGACAGGTAGAGCCTCTGGAAACACCATATATTTT
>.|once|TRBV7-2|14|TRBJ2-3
CASSPPGWRGTQYF
TGTGCCAGCAGCCCCCCGGGGTGGAGGGGGACGCAGTATTTT
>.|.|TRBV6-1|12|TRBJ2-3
CASRPGASTQYF
TGTGCCAGCAGACCGGGAGCGAGTACGCAGTATTTT
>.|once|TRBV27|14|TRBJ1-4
CASASGTGQEKLFF
TGTGCCAGCGCCTCCGGGACGGGGCAGGAAAAACTGTTTTTT
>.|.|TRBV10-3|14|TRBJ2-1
CAISVSGSYNEQFF
TGTGCCATCAGTGTTAGCGGTTCCTACAATGAGCAGTTCTTC
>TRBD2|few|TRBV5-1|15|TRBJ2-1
CASSLRSSGRNEQFF
TGCGCCAGCAGCTTGAGGTCTAGCGGGAGAAATGAGCAGTTCTTC
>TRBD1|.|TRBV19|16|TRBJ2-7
CASSPYGQGGTYEQYF
TGTGCCAGTAGTCCCTACGGACAGGGGGGCACCTACGAGCAGTACTTC
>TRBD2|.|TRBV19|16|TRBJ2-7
CASSVQTSGTSYEQYF
TGTGCCAGTAGTGTACAGACTAGCGGGACCTCCTACGAGCAGTACTTC
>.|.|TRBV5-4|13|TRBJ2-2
CASSHRGPGELFF
TGTGCCAGCAGCCACCGGGGGCCCGGGGAGCTGTTTTTT
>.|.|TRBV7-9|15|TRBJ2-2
CASSPQGVSAGELFF
TGTGCCAGCAGCCCCCAAGGGGTATCAGCCGGGGAGCTGTTTTTT
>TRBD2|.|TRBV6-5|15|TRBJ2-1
CASSRTSGILNEQFF
TGTGCCAGCAGTCGGACTAGCGGGATACTCAATGAGCAGTTCTTC
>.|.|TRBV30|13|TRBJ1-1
CAWSPQGGTEAFF
TGTGCCTGGAGTCCTCAGGGCGGAACTGAAGCTTTCTTT
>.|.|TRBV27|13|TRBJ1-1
CASSFRRNTEAFF
TGTGCCAGCAGTTTTCGCCGCAACACTGAAGCTTTCTTT
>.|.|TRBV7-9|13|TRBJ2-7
CASSLHGVDEQYF
TGTGCCAGCAGCTTACATGGCGTAGACGAGCAGTACTTC
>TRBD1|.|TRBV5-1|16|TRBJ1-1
CASSSEQTGAGTEAFF
TGCGCCAGCAGCTCCGAGCAGACAGGGGCGGGCACTGAAGCTTTCTTT
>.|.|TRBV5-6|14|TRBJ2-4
CASSRTGVKNIQYF
TGTGCCAGCAGCCGGACCGGGGTCAAAAACATTCAGTACTTC
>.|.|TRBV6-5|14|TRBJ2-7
CASSYVVTSYEQYF
TGTGCCAGCAGTTACGTGGTCACGTCCTACGAGCAGTACTTC
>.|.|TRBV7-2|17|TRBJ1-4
CASSSYGGVATNEKLFF
TGTGCCAGCAGCTCCTACGGGGGGGTTGCAACTAATGAAAAACTGTTTTTT
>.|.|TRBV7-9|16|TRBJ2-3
CASSLARSGRTDTQYF
TGTGCCAGCAGCTTAGCGAGGTCAGGGAGAACAGATACGCAGTATTTT
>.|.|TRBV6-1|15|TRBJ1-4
CASKGTAATNEKLFF
TGTGCCAGCAAAGGGACGGCTGCAACTAATGAAAAACTGTTTTTT
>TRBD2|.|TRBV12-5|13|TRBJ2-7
CASDSGTTYEQYF
TGTGCTAGTGACAGCGGGACCACCTACGAGCAGTACTTC
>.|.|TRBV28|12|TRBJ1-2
CASYAGGYGYTF
TGTGCCTCTTACGCGGGCGGCTATGGCTACACCTTC
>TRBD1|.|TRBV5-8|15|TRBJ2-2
CASSLARGPTGELFF
TGTGCCAGCAGCTTGGCCAGGGGGCCCACCGGGGAGCTGTTTTTT
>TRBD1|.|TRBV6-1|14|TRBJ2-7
CASSPPTGGREQYF
TGTGCCAGCTCTCCCCCGACAGGGGGCAGGGAGCAGTACTTC
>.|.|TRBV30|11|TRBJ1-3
CARHAGNTIYF
TGTGCCCGGCACGCTGGAAACACCATATATTTT
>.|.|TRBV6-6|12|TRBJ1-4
CASKRVNEKLFF
TGTGCCAGCAAACGGGTAAATGAAAAACTGTTTTTT
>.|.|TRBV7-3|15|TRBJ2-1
CASSSWDAPYNEQFF
TGTGCCAGCAGCTCCTGGGACGCTCCTTACAATGAGCAGTTCTTC
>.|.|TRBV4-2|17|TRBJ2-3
CASSQVTRGPRTDTQYF
TGTGCCAGCAGCCAAGTTACGCGGGGACCTCGAACAGATACGCAGTATTTT
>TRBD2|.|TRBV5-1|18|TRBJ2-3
CASSLEGTAGALTDTQYF
TGCGCCAGCAGCTTGGAAGGTACCGCGGGAGCCCTCACAGATACGCAGTATTTT
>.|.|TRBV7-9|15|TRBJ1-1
CASSPGTGRNTEAFF
TGTGCCAGCAGCCCGGGGACGGGACGGAACACTGAAGCTTTCTTT
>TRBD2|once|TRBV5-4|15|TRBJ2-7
CASSLGTSVTYEQYF
TGTGCCAGCAGCTTGGGGACTAGCGTAACCTACGAGCAGTACTTC
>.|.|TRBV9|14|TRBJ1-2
CASSSRQNPLGYTF
TGTGCCAGCAGCTCCCGCCAGAACCCTTTGGGCTACACCTTC
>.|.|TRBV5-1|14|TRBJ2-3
CASSLFPSTDTQYF
TGCGCCAGCAGCTTGTTCCCTAGCACAGATACGCAGTATTTT
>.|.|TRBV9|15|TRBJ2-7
CASSPRHQGSYEQYF
TGTGCCAGCAGCCCCAGACACCAAGGGTCCTACGAGCAGTACTTC
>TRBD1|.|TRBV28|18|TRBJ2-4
CASSMDRGPSVSKNIQYF
TGTGCCAGCAGTATGGACAGGGGCCCTAGCGTATCCAAAAACATTCAGTACTTC
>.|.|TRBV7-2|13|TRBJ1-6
CASGLGEDSPLHF
TGTGCCAGCGGCCTGGGAGAGGATTCACCCCTCCACTTT
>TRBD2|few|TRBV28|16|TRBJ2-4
CASSPSSGLAKNIQYF
TGTGCCAGCAGCCCCTCTAGCGGCCTAGCCAAAAACATTCAGTACTTC
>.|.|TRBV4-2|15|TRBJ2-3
CASSLAAKGTDTQYF
TGTGCCAGCAGCCTAGCGGCCAAGGGCACAGATACGCAGTATTTT
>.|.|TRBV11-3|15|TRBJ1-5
CASSLDRAGNQPQHF
TGTGCCAGCAGCTTAGACAGGGCGGGCAATCAGCCCCAGCATTTT
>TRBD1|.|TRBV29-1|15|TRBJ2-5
CSVLQGAQSIETQYF
TGCAGCGTCCTACAGGGGGCCCAGAGCATAGAGACCCAGTACTTC
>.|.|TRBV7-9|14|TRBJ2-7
CASSPQGRDREQYF
TGTGCCAGCAGCCCGCAGGGACGGGACCGCGAGCAGTACTTC
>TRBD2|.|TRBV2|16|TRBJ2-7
CASRGLAGPRVGEQYF
TGTGCCAGCAGGGGACTAGCGGGACCCCGGGTAGGCGAGCAGTACTTC
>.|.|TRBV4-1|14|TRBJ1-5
CASSQETESQPQHF
TGCGCCAGCAGCCAAGAGACAGAATCTCAGCCCCAGCATTTT
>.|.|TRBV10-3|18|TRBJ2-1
CAISESPIKSGSYNEQFF
TGTGCCATCAGTGAGTCGCCCATCAAAAGCGGCTCCTACAATGAGCAGTTCTTC
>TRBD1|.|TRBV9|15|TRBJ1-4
CASSDPGQGSEKLFF
TGTGCCAGCAGCGACCCAGGACAGGGTAGTGAAAAACTGTTTTTT
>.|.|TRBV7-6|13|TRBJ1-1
CASSLQENTEAFF
TGTGCCAGCAGCTTACAAGAGAACACTGAAGCTTTCTTT
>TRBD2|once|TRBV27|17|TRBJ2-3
CASSSPGLAARTDTQYF
TGTGCCAGCAGTTCACCGGGACTAGCAGCCCGCACAGATACGCAGTATTTT
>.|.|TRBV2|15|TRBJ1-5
CASTWQVGPNQPQHF
TGTGCCAGCACCTGGCAGGTGGGGCCGAATCAGCCCCAGCATTTT
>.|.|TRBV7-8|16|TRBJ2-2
CASSLDGGGSTGELFF
TGTGCCAGCAGCTTAGATGGAGGAGGGAGCACCGGGGAGCTGTTTTTT